This is a list of T cell receptor beta chains from one sample in a study of cytomegalovirus exposure and HLA in healthy donors. Libraries were prepared by immunoSEQ multiplex PCR; TCRdb keeps only in-frame clonotypes and omits some of them. The table shows fewer than 200,000 clones, with roughly 80% occurring only once. The sequenced sample was PBMCs. The source of these receptors is a woman aged 50 to 60 in good health and CMV-seropositive. The CDR3 runs from the conserved cysteine through the conserved F or W. Fields, in order: D gene, V gene, J gene, clone size, CDR3 DNA, CDR3 protein. A D gene is named only where the DNA matches it firmly. The listing skips clone size in some rows; elsewhere it reads once, few, many or a size class.

TRBD1	TRBV11-2	TRBJ2-1	few	TGTGCCAGCAGCCATTTTGGAGGCCCCCGGGACAGGGGGGACAATGAGCAGTTCTTC	CASSHFGGPRDRGDNEQFF
TRBD1	TRBV7-2	TRBJ2-3	few	TGTGCCAGCAGCCCCAGGGGGGATACGCAGTATTTT	CASSPRGDTQYF
-	TRBV10-3	TRBJ2-1	few	TGTGCCATCAGTGTTCCGGGACTTCCTTCGAACGAGCAGTTCTTC	CAISVPGLPSNEQFF
TRBD2	TRBV5-1	TRBJ2-5	-	TGCGCCAGCAGCTTGGCCTTATCTGGGACTAGCGGGAGCCCCCAGTACTTC	CASSLALSGTSGSPQYF
TRBD2	TRBV27	TRBJ2-3	-	TGTGCCAGCAGGCTAGCGGGTCCCACAGATACGCAGTATTTT	CASRLAGPTDTQYF
TRBD2	TRBV6-1	TRBJ2-7	few	TGTGCCAGCAGTGAAGGTACGACTAGCGGGGTATACGAGCAGTACTTC	CASSEGTTSGVYEQYF
TRBD2	TRBV27	TRBJ2-1	-	TGTGCCAGCACCCGGAGGACTAGCGGTTACAATGAGCAGTTCTTC	CASTRRTSGYNEQFF
TRBD2	TRBV4-1	TRBJ2-1	-	TGCGCCAGCAGCCAAGAAGGGTTGGCGGGGGGGTATGAGCAGTTCTTC	CASSQEGLAGGYEQFF
TRBD1	TRBV19	TRBJ2-5	-	TGTGCCAGTGGACAGGGGTGGGAGACCCAGTACTTC	CASGQGWETQYF
TRBD1	TRBV30	TRBJ1-6	-	TGTGCCTGGAACCCGGGACAGTTTTCACCCCTCCACTTT	CAWNPGQFSPLHF
TRBD2	TRBV7-9	TRBJ2-1	few	TGTGCCAGCAGCTTATCAGCGGGGGGTCAGTCCTACAATGAGCAGTTCTTC	CASSLSAGGQSYNEQFF
TRBD1	TRBV27	TRBJ2-1	-	TGTGCCAGCAGTTTTACCCGACAGGGAATGGTCTTC	CASSFTRQGMVF
-	TRBV19	TRBJ1-2	-	TGTGCCAGTAGTCCGTTACCTCGACAGAACAACACCTTC	CASSPLPRQNNTF
-	TRBV5-4	TRBJ1-2	-	TGTGCCAGCAGCTTCGGGGGGATAGACTATGGCTACACCTTC	CASSFGGIDYGYTF
TRBD2	TRBV28	TRBJ2-7	-	TGTGCCAGCAGCCGAGTGCAGCGGGACTACGAGCAGTACTTC	CASSRVQRDYEQYF
TRBD2	TRBV11-3	TRBJ2-3	few	TGTGCCAGCAGCCGGGGGACTAGCGGGAGAACAGATACGCAGTATTTT	CASSRGTSGRTDTQYF
TRBD1	TRBV19	TRBJ2-2	-	TGTGCCAGCAGGACAGGTAACACCGGGGAGCTGTTTTTT	CASRTGNTGELFF
-	TRBV9	TRBJ2-1	-	TGTGCCAGCAGTGCAAGGGCCCGCGGGTTCAATGAGCAGTTCTTC	CASSARARGFNEQFF
-	TRBV5-1	TRBJ2-7	few	TGCGCCAGCAGCTTGGAGGAGGGAAGCTACGAGCAGTACTTC	CASSLEEGSYEQYF
-	TRBV7-9	TRBJ1-2	-	TGTGCCGGGGAGGGGGTAGTTAACTATGGCTACACCTTC	CAGEGVVNYGYTF
-	TRBV2	TRBJ1-6	-	TGTGCCAGCAGTGAACGAGCGGCAGTCGGTAATTCACCCCTCCACTTT	CASSERAAVGNSPLHF
-	TRBV27	TRBJ1-1	few	TGTGCCAGCAGTTTCGGGGATGAAGCTTTCTTT	CASSFGDEAFF
TRBD1	TRBV18	TRBJ1-1	-	TGTGCCAGCTCACCAACCGGACAGGGGGTAATAAACACTGAAGCTTTCTTT	CASSPTGQGVINTEAFF
TRBD1	TRBV29-1	TRBJ2-3	-	TGCAGCGTTGGACAGGGCGGGGATACGCAGTATTTT	CSVGQGGDTQYF
-	TRBV6-5	TRBJ1-6	-	TGTGCCAGCAGTTTGGCCGGGGGTTTCGATTCACCCCTCCACTTT	CASSLAGGFDSPLHF
-	TRBV4-1	TRBJ2-7	-	TGCGCCAGCAGCCAAGGGTATCGGGTCAGCCTATCCTACGAGCAGTACTTC	CASSQGYRVSLSYEQYF
TRBD1	TRBV27	TRBJ2-7	-	TGTGCCAGCAGTTTATCGCAGGGGGCCTACGAGCAGTACTTC	CASSLSQGAYEQYF